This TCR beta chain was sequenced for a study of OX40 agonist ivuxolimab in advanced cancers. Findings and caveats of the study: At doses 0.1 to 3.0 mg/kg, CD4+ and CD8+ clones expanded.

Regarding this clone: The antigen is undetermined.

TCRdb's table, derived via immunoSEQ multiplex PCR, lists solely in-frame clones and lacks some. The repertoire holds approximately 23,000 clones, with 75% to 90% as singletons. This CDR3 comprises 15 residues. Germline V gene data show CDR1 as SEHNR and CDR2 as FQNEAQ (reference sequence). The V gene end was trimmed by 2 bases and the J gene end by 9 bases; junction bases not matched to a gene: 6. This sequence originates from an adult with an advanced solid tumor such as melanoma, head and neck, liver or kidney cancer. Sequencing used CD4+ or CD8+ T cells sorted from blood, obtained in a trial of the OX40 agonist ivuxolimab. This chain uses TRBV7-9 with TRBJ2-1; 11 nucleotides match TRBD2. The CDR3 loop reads CASSLRTSGSGEQFF. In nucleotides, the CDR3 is TGTGCCAGCAGCTTACGAACTAGCGGGAGCGGTGAGCAGTTCTTC.